This T cell receptor (beta chain) was captured in a study of cytotoxic CD8 clonotypes in ibrutinib-treated CLL. Findings of the study overall: Higher circulating CD8+ T-cell counts strongly accompanied higher baseline clonality, above age-matched healthy donors. Clonality went up at the time of ibrutinib response, stayed stable in sustained remission, and later dropped back toward its baseline level at progression.

TCRdb's table, derived via immunoSEQ multiplex PCR, lists solely in-frame clones and lacks some. The sample has approximately 190,000 clones, just over 70% seen once; the top ten hold over 5.5%. A word on this clone: No antigen is known for it.

The germline CDR1 and CDR2 sequences are GTSNPN and SVGIG (reference sequence). Trimming removed 5 bases from V and 3 bases from J, with 8 bases in between. This CDR3 region has 12 residues. The clonotype originates from a human donor with chronic lymphocytic leukemia. The gene calls are TRBV30 and TRBJ1-3; D uncertain. The material was PBMCs, obtained after 12 months of ibrutinib treatment. In nucleotides, the CDR3 is TGTGCCTGGCTACGGGTTGGAAACACCATATATTTT. This encodes CAWLRVGNTIYF.